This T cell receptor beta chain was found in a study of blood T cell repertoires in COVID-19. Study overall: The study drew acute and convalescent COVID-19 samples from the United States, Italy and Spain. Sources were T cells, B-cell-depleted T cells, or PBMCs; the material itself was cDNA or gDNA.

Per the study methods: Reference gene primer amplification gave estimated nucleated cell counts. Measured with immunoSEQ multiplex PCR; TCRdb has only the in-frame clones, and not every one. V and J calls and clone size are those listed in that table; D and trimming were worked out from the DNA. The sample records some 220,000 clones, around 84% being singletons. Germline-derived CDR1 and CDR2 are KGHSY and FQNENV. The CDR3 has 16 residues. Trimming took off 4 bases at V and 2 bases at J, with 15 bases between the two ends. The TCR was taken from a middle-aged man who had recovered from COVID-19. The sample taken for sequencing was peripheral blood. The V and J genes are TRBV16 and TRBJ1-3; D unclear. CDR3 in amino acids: CASSPSGIGTGNTIYF. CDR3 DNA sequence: TGTGCCAGCAGCCCGAGCGGGATCGGGACTGGAAACACCATATATTTT.